The sequence of this T cell receptor (beta chain) was determined in a study of metastatic and nonmetastatic thyroid tumors. Study as a whole: Repertoire comparisons spanned blood and tumor or nodule tissue from malignant and benign thyroid patients. Study-level points and caveats: According to reports, the diversity of TCR beta was significantly higher in malignant thyroid tumors than in benign nodules, and this held in both blood and tumor samples.

This clone was picked up many times. Its antigen is currently unknown. Thyroid surgery had not been preceded by any treatment in any patient. In the authors' workflow: A classifier for distant metastasis in papillary thyroid cancer was constructed using CDR3 differences observed across clinicopathological groups. Via MiXCR, TCRdb re-called the PCR reads. In this record, the V and J calls reflect TCRdb's handling and not the investigators' own analysis. The sample has about 13,000 clones, under 30% seen once. V shed 0 bases and J shed 10 bases, with 11 bases lying between them. Germline-derived CDR1 and CDR2 are SGDLS and YYNGEE. There are 13 residues in the CDR3.

The sequence came from a female donor with papillary thyroid cancer or a benign thyroid nodule (not recorded which). Some clones in this sample may be carry-over from other donors' samples. Sequenced input: blood. The chain carries TRBV9 and TRBJ1-5; D gene uncertain. The CDR3 region has the DNA TGTGCCAGCAGCGTAGAAGCCCGAAGTCCCCAGCATTTT. Its translation: CASSVEARSPQHF.